Described below is a single T cell receptor (beta chain) sequence and its context. With 3 bases clipped from V and 11 bases from J, the junction kept 4 bases outside the gene matches. This CDR3 comprises 11 residues. Germline CDR1 reads SGHRS; CDR2 reads YFSETQ. Participants were aged roughly 18 to 89 years, lived in 24 US areas, and enrolled virtually. The entry originates in a study of blood T cell repertoires in COVID-19. Some clones are missing from TCRdb's copy, which holds only in-frame ones; the method was immunoSEQ multiplex PCR. The sample comprises 200,000 to 250,000 clones, about 85% of which are singletons, and around 2.7% rests with the top ten.

The V and J genes are TRBV5-1 and TRBJ1-2; 7 nucleotides agree with TRBD1. This receptor was taken from a woman aged 25 to 45 who had recovered from COVID-19. Sequencing used PBMCs or T cells enriched from blood (not recorded which). The CDR3 region has the DNA TGCGCCAGCAGCTGGGGACAGTCGTACACCTTC. It encodes CASSWGQSYTF.